This T cell receptor (beta chain) was identified during a study of blood T cell repertoires in COVID-19. Overall study: Both acute and convalescent COVID-19 samples were obtained from the United States, Italy and Spain. T cells, B-cell-depleted T cells, or PBMCs supplied cDNA or gDNA.

In the authors' workflow: Estimation of nucleated cell counts relied on the amplification of reference gene primers. Profiling relied on immunoSEQ multiplex PCR, and the TCRdb table lists in-frame clones only, not all of them. That table gives V, J and clone size, and the DNA gave D and trimming. Counted here are about 300,000 clones, about 82% occurring once; the ten biggest clones make up 1.6%. This clone has just one count. The V gene lost 2 bases and the J gene lost 3 bases, with 8 bases spanning the gap. From germline, CDR1 is SGHRS and CDR2 YFSETQ. There are 14 residues in the CDR3. Sequencing used peripheral blood. The receptor was derived from a woman between 45 and 60 years old with acute or convalescent COVID-19. V is TRBV5-1 and J is TRBJ2-2; D is perhaps TRBD1 (6 bases). For the CDR3, the DNA is TGCGCCAGCAGCTTCACAGGGTACACCGGGGAGCTGTTTTTT. Translated: CASSFTGYTGELFF. The whole variable domain, remainder taken from reference TRBV5-1 and TRBJ2-2, is KAGVTQTPRYLIKTRGQQVTLSCSPISGHRSVSWYQQTPGQGLQFLFEYFSETQRNKGNFPGRFSGRQFSNSRSEMNVSTLELGDSALYLCASSFTGYTGELFFGEGSRLTVL.